The next 29 T cell receptor beta chains were all read from a single sample in a study of T cells after somatic rescue of genetic block. Clones were read by immunoSEQ multiplex PCR, and TCRdb kept only the in-frame ones, dropping some. This table has about 88,000 clones, approximately 90% appearing once. The sequencing input was peripheral blood mononuclear cells (PBMCs). The receptors derive from a woman under 30.

The gene calls are TRBV4-3 and TRBJ2-1; 9 bases fit TRBD1. CDR1 is LGHNA, CDR2 YSLEER, per germline. This CDR3 has 12 amino acids. Trimming cost V 6 bases and J 9 bases; bases outside gene matches: 3. The CDR3 sequence is CASRDRGGEQFF. The CDR3 coding sequence is TGCGCCAGCAGGGACAGGGGAGGTGAGCAGTTCTTC.

This chain links TRBV28 with TRBJ1-1, with a tentative D call TRBD1 (5 bases). The CDR3 loop spans 14 amino acids. The germline gives CDR1 MDHEN, CDR2 SYDVKM. V was trimmed by 7 bases and J by 8 bases, leaving 20 bases between them. The CDR3 protein is CASTTPGLGGEAFF. The DNA for the CDR3 is TGTGCCAGCACTACTCCGGGACTTGGAGGGGAAGCTTTCTTT.

This chain uses TRBV7-8 with TRBJ2-5; 9 nucleotides line up with TRBD1. The CDR3 length is 16 residues. The junction had 12 bases not matched to a gene; V was cut back by 5 bases and J by 5 bases. The germline gives CDR1 SGHVS, CDR2 FQNEAQ. As DNA, the CDR3 is TGTGCCAGCAGCCCCGTCCGACAGGGGGTAGGGGAGACCCAGTACTTC. Its translation is CASSPVRQGVGETQYF.

The chain combines TRBV25-1 with TRBJ1-5, with D hard to call. Germline-derived CDR1 and CDR2 are MGHDK and SYGVNS. The CDR3 sequence is 14 residues long. V dropped 0 bases and J dropped 1 base, with 4 bases sitting between them. The CDR3 reads CASSEYNSNQPQHF. The CDR3, as DNA: TGTGCCAGCAGTGAATATAACAGCAATCAGCCCCAGCATTTT.

V usage is TRBV9 and J usage is TRBJ2-1, with a possible D match to TRBD2 (5 bases). Germline loops: CDR1 SGDLS, CDR2 YYNGEE. V was shortened by 3 bases and J by 0 bases, with 10 bases between the two germline ends. The CDR3 runs 15 residues. The CDR3 spells CASSASGSSYNEQFF. The DNA of the CDR3 is TGTGCCAGCAGCGCGTCGGGGAGCTCCTACAATGAGCAGTTCTTC.

J is TRBJ2-2 and V is TRBV19, with TRBD1 matching over 7 bases. V dropped 4 bases and J dropped 6; count of bases not matched to a gene: 8. The CDR3 is 15 residues long. Germline values: CDR1 LNHDA, CDR2 SQIVND (reference sequence). CDR3 loop: CASSNDRDSPGELFF. DNA of the CDR3: TGTGCCAGTAGTAACGACCGGGACAGCCCCGGGGAGCTGTTTTTT. Full variable domain (rest looked up from reference TRBV19 and TRBJ2-2): DGGITQSPKYLFRKEGQNVTLSCEQNLNHDAMYWYRQDPGQGLRLIYYSQIVNDFQKGDIAEGYSVSREKKESFPLTVTSAQKNPTAFYLCASSNDRDSPGELFFGEGSRLTVL.

This chain joins TRBV5-5 and TRBJ2-2; 9 nucleotides align to TRBD2. The CDR3 covers 17 residues. With V trimmed by 3 bases and J by 4 bases, 10 bases remained unmatched. Germline CDR1 and CDR2: SGHKS and YYEKEE (reference sequence). In nucleotides, the CDR3 is TGTGCCAGCAGCTCCGAATTAGCGGGAGTAGGCACCGGGGAGCTGTTTTTT. This translates into CASSSELAGVGTGELFF. The full variable domain, with the rest looked up from reference TRBV5-5 and TRBJ2-2, is DAGVTQSPTHLIKTRGQQVTLRCSPISGHKSVSWYQQVLGQGPQFIFQYYEKEERGRGNFPDRFSARQFPNYSSELNVNALLLGDSALYLCASSSELAGVGTGELFFGEGSRLTVL.

This sequence joins TRBV5-6 and TRBJ2-7; TRBD2 aligns across 12 bases. CDR1 and CDR2 from the germline V gene are SGHDT and YYEEEE. The CDR3 consists of 15 residues. J gave up 7 bases and V 0 bases, and 5 bases lay outside the gene matches. The CDR3 nucleotides read TGTGCCAGCAGCTTGGCTAGCGGGAGGGCCCGGGAGCAGTACTTC. It is translated as CASSLASGRAREQYF.

This clone was counted once. The chain combines TRBV13 with TRBJ2-7, with 9 positions matching TRBD2. V lost 5 bases and J lost 5; bases outside the gene matches: 16. Germline CDR1 is PRHDT and CDR2 is FYEKMQ (reference sequence). The CDR3 consists of 17 residues. The CDR3 DNA reads as TGTGCCAGCAGCCTACCCCTTAGCGGGAGCTCGGTGGACGAGCAGTACTTC. This encodes CASSLPLSGSSVDEQYF.

The chain is built from TRBV20-1 and TRBJ1-4; a weak D match, TRBD1 (5 bases). The ends were cut back, 6 bases at V and 8 bases at J, with 10 bases in the middle. Germline CDR1 reads DFQATT; CDR2 reads SNEGSKA (reference sequence). This CDR3 contains 11 residues. The CDR3 loop is CSAMWGEKLFF. The CDR3 bases are TGCAGTGCCATGTGGGGGGAAAAACTGTTTTTT.

V usage is TRBV5-1 and J usage is TRBJ2-5; 8 bases are a match to TRBD2. The trim removed 3 bases at V and 4 bases at J, leaving 14 bases unmatched. The CDR3 is 17 amino acids. Germline-derived CDR1 and CDR2 are SGHRS and YFSETQ. CDR3 in amino acids: CASSSRGLGLVTETQYF. The CDR3 DNA follows: TGCGCCAGCAGCTCCCGGGGTTTGGGACTAGTAACAGAGACCCAGTACTTC.

The chain carries TRBV6-5 and TRBJ2-5; D is ambiguous. The CDR3 spans 15 residues. V gave up 6 bases and J gave up 2 bases, with 16 bases separating them. Germline V lookup: CDR1 MNHEY, CDR2 SVGAGI. The CDR3 sequence: CASSFRGLVQETQYF. The CDR3 nucleotides read TGTGCCAGCAGCTTCCGAGGTTTGGTGCAAGAGACCCAGTACTTC.

V gene TRBV6-5 combines with J gene TRBJ1-2; D possibly corresponds to TRBD1 (6 bases). Trimming removed 8 bases from V and 4 bases from J, with 14 bases in between. Germline V CDR1 and CDR2: MNHEY, SVGAGI. The CDR3 runs 13 residues. Here the CDR3 DNA reads TGTGCCAGCGGCGAAGACAGGATCTATGGCTACACCTTC. The encoded protein is CASGEDRIYGYTF.

The chain combines TRBV6-5 with TRBJ1-5, with 8 bases aligning to TRBD1. Germline trimming cut 3 bases from V and 9 bases from J; bases unmatched to any gene: 10. Germline lookup yields CDR1 MNHEY and CDR2 SVGAGI. The CDR3 loop spans 15 amino acids. CDR3 nucleotide sequence: TGTGCCAGCAGTTATTCCGGGACAGGCAACTTGCCCCAGCATTTT. Residues: CASSYSGTGNLPQHF.

This clone was seen only once. CDR3 residues: CASSFWGANVLTF. The DNA of the CDR3 is TGTGCCAGCAGTTTTTGGGGGGCCAACGTCCTGACTTTC. This chain connects TRBV28 to TRBJ2-6, with D hard to call. Germline-derived CDR1 and CDR2 are MDHEN and SYDVKM. Trimming took off 3 bases at V and 4 bases at J, with 4 bases between the two ends. The length of the CDR3 is 13 residues.

This chain connects TRBV4-3 to TRBJ2-7; tentatively, D is TRBD1 or TRBD2 (5 bases each). CDR1 and CDR2 from the germline V gene are LGHNA and YSLEER. V lost 4 bases to trimming and J lost 3 bases, with 13 bases between them. The CDR3 contains 14 residues. CDR3: CASSPRDGYYEQYF. The CDR3 DNA reads TGCGCCAGCAGCCCGAGGGACGGGTACTACGAGCAGTACTTC.

Comments on this clone: At one of its ends the junction is not consistent with the germline gene, which may arise from a read error. V and J are TRBV11-3 and TRBJ2-3; 11 nucleotides match TRBD2. Germline loops: CDR1 SGHNT, CDR2 YENEEA. The CDR3 contains 14 residues. The CDR3 reads CASSPRTSGLGVNF. CDR3 DNA: TGTGCCAGCAGCCCTCGGACTAGCGGGCTCGGAGTAAATTTT.

Remarks on this clone: This same CDR3 is encoded by further DNA sequences in the sample. V and J are TRBV28 and TRBJ2-4, with D hard to call. V gave up 2 bases and J gave up 0 bases, with 5 bases separating them. Germline V gene sequence: CDR1 MDHEN, CDR2 SYDVKM. This CDR3 is built from 14 residues. The CDR3 loop reads CASSLGLAKNIQYF. The CDR3 bases are TGTGCCAGCAGTTTAGGCCTAGCCAAAAACATTCAGTACTTC. Full variable domain (rest looked up from reference TRBV28 and TRBJ2-4): DVKVTQSSRYLVKRTGEKVFLECVQDMDHENMFWYRQDPGLGLRLIYFSYDVKMKEKGDIPEGYSVSREKKERFSLILESASTNQTSMYLCASSLGLAKNIQYFGAGTRLSVL.

The chain joins TRBV6-5 to TRBJ2-3; the D is unclear. The V end lost 0 bases, the J end lost 4 bases, and 8 bases lay between the germline ends. CDR1 is MNHEY and CDR2 is SVGAGI in the germline V gene. This CDR3 contains 14 residues. CDR3 amino acids: CASSYSIISDTQYF. As DNA, the CDR3 is TGTGCCAGCAGTTACTCGATTATCTCAGATACGCAGTATTTT.

This chain joins TRBV5-4 and TRBJ1-2; weak D call: TRBD1 (6 bases). Germline CDR1 SGHNT, CDR2 YYREEE (reference sequence). V lost 0 bases, J lost 2 bases, and 11 bases lay in between. The CDR3 sequence is 15 residues long. The CDR3 loop reads CASSLGGGRNYGYTF. CDR3 nucleotides: TGTGCCAGCAGCTTGGGTGGGGGCAGGAACTATGGCTACACCTTC.

This clone was seen only a few times. The V call is TRBV7-6, the J call TRBJ1-2; D is unresolved. Germline V gene sequence: CDR1 SGHVS, CDR2 FNYEAQ. The CDR3 runs to 14 residues. V was clipped by 6 bases and J by 4 bases, with 15 bases between them. The chain's CDR3 is CASSRKEGVYGYTF. DNA of the CDR3: TGTGCCAGCAGTCGGAAGGAGGGCGTCTATGGCTACACCTTC.

CDR3: CASSQDRVNEKLFF. The CDR3 DNA reads TGTGCCAGCAGCCAGGACAGGGTTAATGAAAAACTGTTTTTT. The genes are TRBV7-2 and TRBJ1-4; 8 bases agree with TRBD1. Trimming removed 5 bases from V and 4 bases from J; junction bases left unmatched: 3. Per the germline V gene, CDR1 is SGHTA and CDR2 is FQGNSA. The CDR3 is made up of 14 amino acids.

This clone was observed a single time. CDR3 residues: CASSVTSGGQETQYF. The CDR3 coding sequence is TGTGCCAGCAGCGTGACTAGCGGAGGCCAAGAGACCCAGTACTTC. This chain connects TRBV11-3 to TRBJ2-5, with 9 bases fitting TRBD2. The J segment lost 1 base and the V segment lost 5 bases, leaving 5 bases of the junction unmatched. The CDR3 extends over 15 amino acids. Germline loops: CDR1 SGHNT, CDR2 YENEEA.

The genes are TRBV13 and TRBJ1-1; D unclear. The CDR3 covers 13 residues. Germline loops: CDR1 PRHDT, CDR2 FYEKMQ (reference sequence). V dropped 1 base and J dropped 11 bases, with 14 bases sitting between them. CDR3 residues: CASSLEMRTGAFF. CDR3 DNA: TGTGCCAGCAGCTTAGAGATGCGGACCGGGGCTTTCTTT.

V gene TRBV28 combines with J gene TRBJ1-5, with D possibly TRBD1 on 5 matching bases. This CDR3 contains 13 residues. CDR1 MDHEN and CDR2 SYDVKM come from the germline V gene. Trimming removed 7 bases from V and 4 bases from J, with 11 bases in between. The CDR3 sequence is CASKVAGNQPQHF. DNA for the CDR3: TGTGCCAGCAAGGTGGCAGGGAATCAGCCCCAGCATTTT.

The gene calls are TRBV5-1 and TRBJ1-1, with unresolved D. V lost 2 bases and J lost 1, with 12 bases in between. The CDR3 totals 15 residues. The germline V gene has CDR1 SGHRS and CDR2 YFSETQ. The chain's CDR3 is CASSFNHIENTEAFF. The CDR3 region has the DNA TGCGCCAGCAGCTTTAACCATATAGAGAACACTGAAGCTTTCTTT. The whole variable domain, remainder taken from reference TRBV5-1 and TRBJ1-1, is KAGVTQTPRYLIKTRGQQVTLSCSPISGHRSVSWYQQTPGQGLQFLFEYFSETQRNKGNFPGRFSGRQFSNSRSEMNVSTLELGDSALYLCASSFNHIENTEAFFGQGTRLTVV.

This clone came up once. J is TRBJ2-5 and V is TRBV5-1, with 11 bases identical to TRBD2. Germline V gene lookup returns CDR1 SGHRS and CDR2 YFSETQ. The CDR3 is 17 amino acids. V shed 4 bases, J shed 5 bases, and the junction held 13 bases outside the gene matches. The CDR3 region has the DNA TGCGCCAGCAGCATGAGCGATAGCGGGAGGGCCAGCGAGACCCAGTACTTC. Translated: CASSMSDSGRASETQYF.

The V and J genes are TRBV28 and TRBJ2-5; 9 nucleotides match TRBD1. The J segment lost 5 bases and the V segment lost 6 bases, leaving 7 bases of the junction unmatched. The CDR3 sequence is 14 residues long. Germline-derived CDR1 and CDR2 are MDHEN and SYDVKM. CDR3 region: CASRPTGGGETQYF. CDR3 bases: TGTGCCAGCAGGCCTACAGGGGGCGGGGAGACCCAGTACTTC.

A few counts support this clone. The CDR3 sequence: CSVRTTFSYEQYF. In nucleotides, the CDR3 is TGCAGCGTGAGGACGACCTTCTCCTACGAGCAGTACTTC. The V and J genes are TRBV29-1 and TRBJ2-7, with D unclear. V lost 6 bases and J lost 0, with 12 bases in between. The CDR3 is made up of 13 amino acids. CDR1 and CDR2 (germline): SQVTM, ANQGSEA.